This T cell receptor beta chain was profiled in a study of cytomegalovirus exposure and HLA in healthy donors. The overall study: Genotyping of more than 300 donors showed that about 79% belonged to the Caucasian-associated ancestry cluster. General study findings and limits: Exclusion applied to some V segments, including TRBV6-2 and TRBV6-3, as they were indistinguishable. Earlier analysis yielded a pattern in which most TCR beta V segments were productive about 90% or about 30% of the time. It was taken for granted in presence/absence analyses that sequencing depth across donors was roughly uniform.

PCR used 60 Vbeta primers and 13 Jbeta primers. Here immunoSEQ multiplex PCR was the method, and the copy in TCRdb shows in-frame clones only, minus some. This sample carries 270,000 or so clones, roughly 89% of them seen once, and the ten largest clones take 3.5% to 4%. Details on this clone: Antigen: not known.

This CDR3 comprises 15 residues. Germline CDR1 is SNHLY and CDR2 is FYNNEI. The ends were cut back, 4 bases at V and 7 bases at J, with 17 bases in the middle. The TCR comes from a middle-aged man in good health and CMV-seropositive. The source material was PBMCs. The V gene is TRBV2, the J gene TRBJ2-1; D perhaps matches TRBD2 (5 bases). The CDR3 DNA follows: TGTGCCAGCAGTGGGTTCGGTAGCTGGGAGAATGAGCAGTTCTTC. Translated: CASSGFGSWENEQFF. Looking up the rest from reference TRBV2 and TRBJ2-1 gives the full variable domain: EPEVTQTPSHQVTQMGQEVILRCVPISNHLYFYWYRQILGQKVEFLVSFYNNEISEKSEIFDDQFSVERPDGSNFTLKIRSTKLEDSAMYFCASSGFGSWENEQFFGPGTRLTVL.